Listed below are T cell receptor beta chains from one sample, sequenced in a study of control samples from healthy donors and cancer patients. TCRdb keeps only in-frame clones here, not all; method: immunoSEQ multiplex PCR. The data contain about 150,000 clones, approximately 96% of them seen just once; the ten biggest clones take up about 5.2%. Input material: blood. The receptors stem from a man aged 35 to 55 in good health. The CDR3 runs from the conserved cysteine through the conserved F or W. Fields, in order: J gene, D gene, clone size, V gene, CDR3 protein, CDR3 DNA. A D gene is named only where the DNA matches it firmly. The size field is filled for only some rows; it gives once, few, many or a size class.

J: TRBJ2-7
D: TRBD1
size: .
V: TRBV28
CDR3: CASKMDRASYEQYF
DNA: TGTGCCAGCAAGATGGACAGGGCCTCCTACGAGCAGTACTTC

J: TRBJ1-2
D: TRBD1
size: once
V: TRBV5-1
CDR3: CASSLNPTGDGYTF
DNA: TGCGCCAGCAGCTTGAATCCCACAGGGGATGGCTACACCTTC

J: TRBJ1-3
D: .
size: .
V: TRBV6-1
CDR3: CASSEAGRAGNTIYF
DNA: TGTGCCAGCAGTGAAGCGGGCAGGGCTGGAAACACCATATATTTT

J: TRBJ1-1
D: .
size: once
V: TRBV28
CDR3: CASLTPGQQNTEAFF
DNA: TGTGCCAGCCTAACACCTGGTCAGCAGAACACTGAAGCTTTCTTT

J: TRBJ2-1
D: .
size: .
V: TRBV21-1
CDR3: CASSPRMGCSYNEQFF
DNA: TGTGCCAGCAGCCCACGGATGGGGTGCTCCTACAATGAGCAGTTCTTC

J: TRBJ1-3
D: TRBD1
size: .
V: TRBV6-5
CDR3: CASRTGVGNTIYF
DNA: TGTGCCAGCCGGACAGGGGTCGGAAACACCATATATTTT

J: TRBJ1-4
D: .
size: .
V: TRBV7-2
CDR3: CASSLGFSGLANEKLFF
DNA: TGTGCCAGCAGCTTGGGATTTTCGGGGCTTGCTAATGAAAAACTGTTTTTT

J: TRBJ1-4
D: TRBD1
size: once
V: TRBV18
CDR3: CASSPGGGQGTNEKLFF
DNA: TGTGCCAGCTCACCTGGGGGGGGACAGGGGACTAATGAAAAACTGTTTTTT

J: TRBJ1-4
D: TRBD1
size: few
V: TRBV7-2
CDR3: CASSLLGGFNEKLFF
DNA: TGTGCCAGCAGCTTATTAGGGGGCTTTAATGAAAAACTGTTTTTT

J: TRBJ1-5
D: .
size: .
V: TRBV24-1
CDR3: CATSDFVGILDQPQHF
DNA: TGTGCCACCAGTGATTTCGTCGGGATCCTTGATCAGCCCCAGCATTTT

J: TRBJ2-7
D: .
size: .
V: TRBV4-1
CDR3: CASSQEVATPSYEQYF
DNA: TGCGCCAGCAGCCAAGAGGTGGCTACCCCTTCCTACGAGCAGTACTTC

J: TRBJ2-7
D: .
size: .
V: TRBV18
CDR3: CASSQTGPSGYEQYF
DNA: TGTGCCAGCTCACAAACAGGGCCGTCCGGCTACGAGCAGTACTTC

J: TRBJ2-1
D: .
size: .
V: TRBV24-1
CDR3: CATSDHGGPSYNEQFF
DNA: TGTGCCACCAGTGATCACGGGGGGCCGTCCTACAATGAGCAGTTCTTC

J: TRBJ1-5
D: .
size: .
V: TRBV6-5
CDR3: CASSFRVNQPQHF
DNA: TGTGCCAGCAGTTTCAGGGTAAATCAGCCCCAGCATTTT

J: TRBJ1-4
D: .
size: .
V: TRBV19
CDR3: CASTHGTSGEKLFF
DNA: TGTGCCAGTACCCACGGGACGTCTGGAGAAAAACTGTTTTTT

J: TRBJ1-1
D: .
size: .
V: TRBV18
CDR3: CASSPGLMNTEAFF
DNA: TGTGCCAGCTCCCCAGGCCTTATGAACACTGAAGCTTTCTTT

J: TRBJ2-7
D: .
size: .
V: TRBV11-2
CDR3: CASSLVISSYEQYF
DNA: TGTGCCAGCAGCTTAGTTATCTCCTCCTACGAGCAGTACTTC

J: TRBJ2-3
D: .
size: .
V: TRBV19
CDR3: CASSATTGGTDTQYF
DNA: TGTGCCAGTAGTGCCACGACAGGTGGCACAGATACGCAGTATTTT

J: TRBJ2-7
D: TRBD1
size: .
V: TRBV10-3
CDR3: CASATGAGSYEQYF
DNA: TGTGCCAGCGCGACAGGGGCTGGGTCCTACGAGCAGTACTTC

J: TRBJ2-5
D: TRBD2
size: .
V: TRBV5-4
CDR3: CASANSGGGLGTQYF
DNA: TGTGCCAGCGCAAATAGCGGGGGGGGTTTAGGGACCCAGTACTTC

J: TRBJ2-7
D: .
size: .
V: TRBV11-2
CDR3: CASSPGDDTILTTYEQYF
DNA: TGTGCCAGCAGCCCCGGTGATGATACTATACTAACCACCTACGAGCAGTACTTC

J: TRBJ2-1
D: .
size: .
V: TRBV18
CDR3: CASSPIRVRNEQFF
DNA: TGTGCCAGCTCACCAATCCGGGTTAGGAATGAGCAGTTCTTC

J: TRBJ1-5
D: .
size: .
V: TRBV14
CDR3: CASSRTSNQPQHF
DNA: TGTGCCAGCAGCCGGACTAGTAATCAGCCCCAGCATTTT

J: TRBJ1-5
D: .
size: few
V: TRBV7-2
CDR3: CASSLAASTARQPQHF
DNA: TGTGCCAGCAGCTTAGCGGCGTCCACGGCCCGTCAGCCCCAGCATTTT

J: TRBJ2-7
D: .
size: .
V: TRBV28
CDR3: CASSSLGTGSYEQYF
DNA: TGTGCCAGCAGTAGCCTTGGTACAGGGTCCTACGAGCAGTACTTC

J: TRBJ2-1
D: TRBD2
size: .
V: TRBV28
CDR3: CASSLVGGGYNEQFF
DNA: TGTGCCAGCAGTTTGGTGGGGGGAGGGTACAATGAGCAGTTCTTC

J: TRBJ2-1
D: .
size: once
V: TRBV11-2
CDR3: CASSRGTYNEQFF
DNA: TGTGCCAGCAGCAGGGGGACCTACAATGAGCAGTTCTTC

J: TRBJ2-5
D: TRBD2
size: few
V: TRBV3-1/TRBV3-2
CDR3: CASSQLSGGALETQYF
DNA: TGTGCCAGCAGCCAGCTTAGCGGGGGGGCCCTAGAGACCCAGTACTTC

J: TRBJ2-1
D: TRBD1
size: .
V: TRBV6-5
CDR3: CASSGTGVDNEQFF
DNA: TGTGCCAGCAGCGGGACAGGGGTCGACAATGAGCAGTTCTTC

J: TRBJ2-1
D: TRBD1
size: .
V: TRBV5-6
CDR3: CASSLGDRAYNEQFF
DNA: TGTGCCAGCAGCTTGGGGGACAGGGCCTACAATGAGCAGTTCTTC

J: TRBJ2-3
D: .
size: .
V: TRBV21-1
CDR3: CASSKSPGGGHTQYF
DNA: TGTGCCAGCAGCAAGTCCCCTGGGGGGGGACATACGCAGTATTTT

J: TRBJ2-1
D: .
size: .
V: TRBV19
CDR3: CASSIDRGGLTGREQFF
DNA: TGTGCCAGTAGTATAGATAGAGGAGGCCTCACCGGCCGGGAGCAGTTCTTC

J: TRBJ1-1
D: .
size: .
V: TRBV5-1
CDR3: CASSSTWGTENTEAFF
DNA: TGCGCCAGCAGCTCTACGTGGGGGACTGAGAACACTGAAGCTTTCTTT

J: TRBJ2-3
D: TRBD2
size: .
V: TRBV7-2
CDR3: CASSTLSTSGGRTDTQYF
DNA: TGTGCCAGCAGCACCCTCTCTACTAGCGGGGGGCGCACAGATACGCAGTATTTT

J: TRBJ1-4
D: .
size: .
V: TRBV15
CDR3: CATSRQGANEKLFF
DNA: TGTGCCACCAGCAGACAGGGAGCTAATGAAAAACTGTTTTTT

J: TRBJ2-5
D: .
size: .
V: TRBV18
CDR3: CASSPTTGNVGETQYF
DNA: TGTGCCAGCTCACCGACTACAGGGAACGTGGGAGAGACCCAGTACTTC

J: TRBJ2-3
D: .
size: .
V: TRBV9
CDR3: CASSVTPTTDTQYF
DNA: TGTGCCAGCAGCGTAACGCCGACCACAGATACGCAGTATTTT

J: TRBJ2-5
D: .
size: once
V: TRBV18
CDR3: CASSPMPWDRLKETQYF
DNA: TGTGCCAGCTCACCGATGCCTTGGGACCGTCTAAAAGAGACCCAGTACTTC

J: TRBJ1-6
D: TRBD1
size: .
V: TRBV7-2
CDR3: CASSLGTGAQTPLHF
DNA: TGTGCCAGCAGCCTCGGGACAGGGGCACAAACACCCCTCCACTTT

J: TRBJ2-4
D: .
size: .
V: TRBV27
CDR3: CASSLRYNPPNIQYF
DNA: TGTGCCAGCAGTTTACGCTATAACCCCCCAAACATTCAGTACTTC

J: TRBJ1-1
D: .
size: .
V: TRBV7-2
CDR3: CASSLASGGGRTEAFF
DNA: TGTGCCAGCAGCTTAGCTTCAGGTGGGGGTCGAACTGAAGCTTTCTTT

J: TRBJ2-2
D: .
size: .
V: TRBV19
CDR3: CASSNTGELFF
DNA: TGTGCCAGTAGTAACACCGGGGAGCTGTTTTTT

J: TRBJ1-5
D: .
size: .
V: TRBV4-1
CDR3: CASSQPGTRNQPQHF
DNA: TGCGCCAGCAGCCAGCCCGGGACTCGCAATCAGCCCCAGCATTTT

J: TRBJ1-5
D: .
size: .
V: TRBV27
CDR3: CASSPWTASNQPQHF
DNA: TGTGCCAGCAGTCCGTGGACAGCTAGCAATCAGCCCCAGCATTTT

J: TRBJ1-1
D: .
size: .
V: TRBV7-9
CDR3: CASSSPTAVAGEAFF
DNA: TGTGCCAGCAGCTCTCCCACCGCGGTTGCAGGGGAAGCTTTCTTT